This T cell receptor (beta chain) comes out of a study of blood T cell repertoires in COVID-19. Study details: COVID-19 samples, acute and convalescent, were from the United States, Italy and Spain. PBMCs, B-cell-depleted T cells, or T cells provided the cDNA or gDNA that made up the material.

As handled by the study authors: Amplification with reference gene primers provided the estimates of nucleated cell counts. Assay: immunoSEQ multiplex PCR; the TCRdb copy retains only in-frame clones and omits some. Clone size and the V and J calls come from that table; the DNA yielded D and trimming. The data contain approximately 99,000 clones, about 89% of them singletons. What was sequenced was peripheral blood. This TCR came from a human donor in a cohort sampled during active COVID-19.

In DNA form, the CDR3 reads TGTGCCAGCAGCTTCGACAGGGACACTGGAAACACCATATATTTT. It is translated as CASSFDRDTGNTIYF. The gene calls are TRBV28 and TRBJ1-3, with TRBD1 matching over 7 bases. V was pared by 6 bases and J by 2 bases, with 7 bases of the junction left unmatched. The CDR3 has 15 amino acids. Germline lookup yields CDR1 MDHEN and CDR2 SYDVKM.